A selection of T cell receptor beta chains follows, all from one sample in a study of STAT5B mutations in CD4+ large granular lymphocyte leukemia. The protocol was immunoSEQ multiplex PCR, while the TCRdb copy is restricted to in-frame clones and leaves out a portion. The repertoire includes tens of thousands of clones, roughly 84% of them detected once, and less than 0.45% sits in the top ten. Material for sequencing was CD4+ T cells from blood buffy coats. The source of these receptors is a human donor in good health. CDR3s include the opening cysteine and the closing phenylalanine or tryptophan. Fields, in order: J gene, V gene, D gene, clone size, CDR3 DNA, CDR3 protein. The D gene is left open where the match is weak. A clone size is listed for some rows: how often the clone was seen (once, few, many), or a class if it is expanded.

j_call: TRBJ1-5
v_call: TRBV30
d_call: NA
clone_size: NA
cdr3_nt: TGTGCCTGGTCCCCCCTAGGATGGACCGGCAATCAGCCCCAGCATTTT
cdr3_aa: CAWSPLGWTGNQPQHF

j_call: TRBJ1-6
v_call: TRBV4-3
d_call: NA
clone_size: NA
cdr3_nt: TGCGCCAGCAGCCAAGATTGGCCGAATTCACCCCTCCACTTT
cdr3_aa: CASSQDWPNSPLHF

j_call: TRBJ2-6
v_call: TRBV12-5
d_call: TRBD2
clone_size: once
cdr3_nt: TGTGCTAGTGGGGCCTTATACGGGGGGATGGCCAACGTCCTGACTTTC
cdr3_aa: CASGALYGGMANVLTF

j_call: TRBJ1-1
v_call: TRBV28
d_call: TRBD1
clone_size: NA
cdr3_nt: TGTGCCAGCAGACTTTACGACAGGGGTGGGACTGAAGCTTTCTTT
cdr3_aa: CASRLYDRGGTEAFF

j_call: TRBJ1-5
v_call: TRBV4-2
d_call: NA
clone_size: NA
cdr3_nt: TGTGCCAGCAGCCAAGATTTACAGTATAGCAATCAGCCCCAGCATTTT
cdr3_aa: CASSQDLQYSNQPQHF

j_call: TRBJ2-1
v_call: TRBV25-1
d_call: TRBD1
clone_size: NA
cdr3_nt: TGTGCCACAACATATGGACAGGGTATCGAGGAGCAGTTCTTC
cdr3_aa: CATTYGQGIEEQFF

j_call: TRBJ2-7
v_call: TRBV9
d_call: NA
clone_size: NA
cdr3_nt: TGTGCCAGCAGCGTCGCCGGGACCCCATCACCCGAGCAGTACTTC
cdr3_aa: CASSVAGTPSPEQYF

j_call: TRBJ2-1
v_call: TRBV29-1
d_call: NA
clone_size: NA
cdr3_nt: TGCAGCCCACGAGGAGGGGCCTACAATGAGCAGTTCTTC
cdr3_aa: CSPRGGAYNEQFF

j_call: TRBJ2-7
v_call: TRBV11-2
d_call: TRBD2
clone_size: NA
cdr3_nt: TGTGCCAGCAGCTTAGCGGGAGGGCCCGTTTACGAGCAGTACTTC
cdr3_aa: CASSLAGGPVYEQYF

j_call: TRBJ1-1
v_call: TRBV7-9
d_call: NA
clone_size: NA
cdr3_nt: TGTGCCAGCAGCCCCATGGAGAACACTGAAGCTTTCTTT
cdr3_aa: CASSPMENTEAFF

j_call: TRBJ1-2
v_call: TRBV19
d_call: NA
clone_size: NA
cdr3_nt: TGTGCCAGTATCCCCTCTAAGGGCAGGAGAGTATATGGCTACACCTTC
cdr3_aa: CASIPSKGRRVYGYTF

j_call: TRBJ2-1
v_call: TRBV5-4
d_call: NA
clone_size: NA
cdr3_nt: TGTGCCAGCAGCTTCGCCAGGGGAGAGAATGAGCAGTTCTTC
cdr3_aa: CASSFARGENEQFF

j_call: TRBJ1-5
v_call: TRBV30
d_call: TRBD1
clone_size: few
cdr3_nt: TGTGCCTGGAGCGGACAGGGCGGTCAGCCCCAGCATTTT
cdr3_aa: CAWSGQGGQPQHF

j_call: TRBJ2-7
v_call: TRBV7-2
d_call: NA
clone_size: NA
cdr3_nt: TGTGCCAGCAGCCTACCGGGAAGGCGGAACGAGCAGTACTTC
cdr3_aa: CASSLPGRRNEQYF

j_call: TRBJ1-6
v_call: TRBV30
d_call: NA
clone_size: once
cdr3_nt: TGTGCCTGGCGTAAGACCGGGACACAAAATTCACCCCTCCACTTT
cdr3_aa: CAWRKTGTQNSPLHF

j_call: TRBJ2-1
v_call: TRBV7-8
d_call: TRBD2
clone_size: NA
cdr3_nt: TGTGCCAGCAGCTTAAGTCCGGGACTAGACGTCAATGAGCAGTTCTTC
cdr3_aa: CASSLSPGLDVNEQFF

j_call: TRBJ2-7
v_call: TRBV4-2
d_call: NA
clone_size: once
cdr3_nt: TGTGCCAGCAGCCGGGAGTATTTGGGGGCTAGCTCCTACGAGCAGTACTTC
cdr3_aa: CASSREYLGASSYEQYF

j_call: TRBJ2-6
v_call: TRBV9
d_call: TRBD1
clone_size: once
cdr3_nt: TGTGCCAGCACCGTGACAGGGACGGGTTCTGGGGCCAACGTCCTGACTTTC
cdr3_aa: CASTVTGTGSGANVLTF

j_call: TRBJ1-5
v_call: TRBV6-5
d_call: NA
clone_size: NA
cdr3_nt: TGTGCCAGCAGCCGCAGGTACTTCAATCAGCCCCAGCATTTT
cdr3_aa: CASSRRYFNQPQHF

j_call: TRBJ2-3
v_call: TRBV7-6
d_call: TRBD2
clone_size: NA
cdr3_nt: TGTGCCAGCAGTCTAGTGTCTAGCGGGAGCTACGGAGATACGCAGTATTTT
cdr3_aa: CASSLVSSGSYGDTQYF

j_call: TRBJ1-4
v_call: TRBV5-8
d_call: NA
clone_size: NA
cdr3_nt: TGTGCCAGCAGCCGTTCAGGAGGGACGGAATATACAGAAAAACTGTTTTTT
cdr3_aa: CASSRSGGTEYTEKLFF

j_call: TRBJ1-1
v_call: TRBV4-2
d_call: TRBD1
clone_size: NA
cdr3_nt: TGTGCCAGCAGCCAAGAGACAGGGGTTGAAGCTTTCTTT
cdr3_aa: CASSQETGVEAFF

j_call: TRBJ2-7
v_call: TRBV5-4
d_call: NA
clone_size: NA
cdr3_nt: TGTGCCAGCAGTCAACCCTTCGGGGACGAGCAGTACTTC
cdr3_aa: CASSQPFGDEQYF

j_call: TRBJ2-5
v_call: TRBV4-2
d_call: NA
clone_size: NA
cdr3_nt: TGTGCCAGCAGCCAAGCGGCAGACTTATCCTGGGAGACCCAGTACTTC
cdr3_aa: CASSQAADLSWETQYF

j_call: TRBJ2-1
v_call: TRBV15
d_call: TRBD2
clone_size: NA
cdr3_nt: TGTGCCACCAGCAGAGATATGGGACTAGTTCACAATGAGCAGTTCTTC
cdr3_aa: CATSRDMGLVHNEQFF

j_call: TRBJ2-7
v_call: TRBV30
d_call: NA
clone_size: NA
cdr3_nt: TGTGCCTGGAGTACGGGCAGCGAGCAGTACTTC
cdr3_aa: CAWSTGSEQYF

j_call: TRBJ1-5
v_call: TRBV11-2
d_call: NA
clone_size: NA
cdr3_nt: TGTGCCAGCCCCCCATACACAGGGCCTCGACAGCCCCAGCATTTT
cdr3_aa: CASPPYTGPRQPQHF

j_call: TRBJ2-3
v_call: TRBV9
d_call: NA
clone_size: NA
cdr3_nt: TGTGCCAGCAGCTCCCGCCAGGGCACAGATACGCAGTATTTT
cdr3_aa: CASSSRQGTDTQYF

j_call: TRBJ1-1
v_call: TRBV10-3
d_call: TRBD1
clone_size: NA
cdr3_nt: TGTGCCATCAGTGAGCCGGCCTCGGGACAGGGGGCAACTGAAGCTTTCTTT
cdr3_aa: CAISEPASGQGATEAFF

j_call: TRBJ2-3
v_call: TRBV2
d_call: NA
clone_size: NA
cdr3_nt: TGTGCCAGCAGGCCCCTCTCTATCACAGATACGCAGTATTTT
cdr3_aa: CASRPLSITDTQYF

j_call: TRBJ1-1
v_call: TRBV2
d_call: NA
clone_size: NA
cdr3_nt: TGTGCCAGCACTTGGGAGAACACTGAAGCTTTCTTT
cdr3_aa: CASTWENTEAFF

j_call: TRBJ2-2
v_call: TRBV10-3
d_call: NA
clone_size: NA
cdr3_nt: TGTGCCACTGGGGCCGCCCAGTCGAACACCGGGGAGCTGTTTTTT
cdr3_aa: CATGAAQSNTGELFF

j_call: TRBJ1-1
v_call: TRBV28
d_call: NA
clone_size: NA
cdr3_nt: TGTGCCAGCAGAATCGAGGGATACGGAGCTTTCTTT
cdr3_aa: CASRIEGYGAFF

j_call: TRBJ1-2
v_call: TRBV6-5
d_call: NA
clone_size: NA
cdr3_nt: TGTGCCAGCACCACTTTAGGCTATGGCTACACCTTC
cdr3_aa: CASTTLGYGYTF

j_call: TRBJ1-2
v_call: TRBV30
d_call: NA
clone_size: NA
cdr3_nt: TGTGCCTGGAGTGTAGCCGGAAGGTATGGCTACACCTTC
cdr3_aa: CAWSVAGRYGYTF

j_call: TRBJ2-1
v_call: TRBV10-3
d_call: TRBD2
clone_size: NA
cdr3_nt: TGTGCCATCAGTGCGTTAGCGGGAGGTGGCTACAATGAGCAGTTCTTC
cdr3_aa: CAISALAGGGYNEQFF

j_call: TRBJ1-3
v_call: TRBV13
d_call: NA
clone_size: NA
cdr3_nt: TGTGCCAGCAGCTTAGATGCGGACCTTGGGGGAAACACCATATATTTT
cdr3_aa: CASSLDADLGGNTIYF

j_call: TRBJ2-2
v_call: TRBV10-3
d_call: TRBD2
clone_size: once
cdr3_nt: TGTGCCACAGCCGGGACTAGCGGGAAGAACACCGGGGAGCTGTTTTTT
cdr3_aa: CATAGTSGKNTGELFF

j_call: TRBJ1-5
v_call: TRBV6-6
d_call: NA
clone_size: NA
cdr3_nt: TGTGCCTGCGGACAGAGCAATCAGCCCCAGCATTTT
cdr3_aa: CACGQSNQPQHF

j_call: TRBJ2-2
v_call: TRBV13
d_call: NA
clone_size: NA
cdr3_nt: TGTGCCAGCAGCTCAGGTACTAAGAACACCGGGGAGCTGTTTTTT
cdr3_aa: CASSSGTKNTGELFF

j_call: TRBJ2-4
v_call: TRBV10-2
d_call: TRBD1
clone_size: NA
cdr3_nt: TGCGCCAGCAGTGCAACAGGGGCCCAAGCCAAAAACATTCAGTACTTC
cdr3_aa: CASSATGAQAKNIQYF

j_call: TRBJ2-3
v_call: TRBV20-1
d_call: NA
clone_size: NA
cdr3_nt: TGCAGTACCTTTAGGGATACGCAGTATTTT
cdr3_aa: CSTFRDTQYF

j_call: TRBJ1-3
v_call: TRBV9
d_call: NA
clone_size: NA
cdr3_nt: TGTGCCAGCAGCGCCATACCCTCTGGAAACACCATATATTTT
cdr3_aa: CASSAIPSGNTIYF

j_call: TRBJ2-1
v_call: TRBV18
d_call: NA
clone_size: NA
cdr3_nt: TGTGCCAGCTCACCACGGATAGGTGAGCAGTTCTTC
cdr3_aa: CASSPRIGEQFF

j_call: TRBJ2-5
v_call: TRBV6-5
d_call: NA
clone_size: NA
cdr3_nt: TGTGCCAGCAGTTACTCGGGGGAACAAGAGACCCAGTACTTC
cdr3_aa: CASSYSGEQETQYF

j_call: TRBJ1-6
v_call: TRBV28
d_call: TRBD1
clone_size: NA
cdr3_nt: TGTGCCAGCAGTTCAGGACAGGGAACCGAATCACCCCTCCACTTT
cdr3_aa: CASSSGQGTESPLHF

j_call: TRBJ1-1
v_call: TRBV19
d_call: NA
clone_size: NA
cdr3_nt: TGTGCCACCTCTTTATATGGCCGGGGGAACACTGAAGCTTTCTTT
cdr3_aa: CATSLYGRGNTEAFF

j_call: TRBJ1-1
v_call: TRBV19
d_call: NA
clone_size: once
cdr3_nt: TGTGCCAGTAGTATCGACAGCTTCCAGAACACTGAAGCTTTCTTT
cdr3_aa: CASSIDSFQNTEAFF

j_call: TRBJ1-5
v_call: TRBV5-1
d_call: NA
clone_size: NA
cdr3_nt: TGCGCCAGCAGCTTGGGGGGAGAACGCAATCAGCCCCAGCATTTT
cdr3_aa: CASSLGGERNQPQHF